This T cell receptor (beta chain) was retrieved from a study of OX40 agonist ivuxolimab in advanced cancers. This CDR3 is 14 amino acids long. Per germline, CDR1 SGHTA and CDR2 FQGNSA. V shed 5 bases, J shed 7 bases, and the junction held 7 bases outside the gene matches. Assay used: immunoSEQ multiplex PCR; TCRdb lists only in-frame clones, some missing. The sample includes approximately 68,000 clones, approximately 89% of them seen just once. This clone was observed a few times. The specimen comprised CD4+ or CD8+ T cells sorted from blood, sampled in a trial of the OX40 agonist ivuxolimab. The sequence derives from an adult with an advanced solid tumor such as melanoma, head and neck, liver or kidney cancer. The rearrangement joins TRBV7-2 to TRBJ1-4; the match to TRBD1 covers 7 bases. This chain's CDR3 is CASSMRGPGEKLFF. CDR3 nucleotides: TGTGCCAGCAGCATGAGGGGGCCTGGTGAAAAACTGTTTTTT.